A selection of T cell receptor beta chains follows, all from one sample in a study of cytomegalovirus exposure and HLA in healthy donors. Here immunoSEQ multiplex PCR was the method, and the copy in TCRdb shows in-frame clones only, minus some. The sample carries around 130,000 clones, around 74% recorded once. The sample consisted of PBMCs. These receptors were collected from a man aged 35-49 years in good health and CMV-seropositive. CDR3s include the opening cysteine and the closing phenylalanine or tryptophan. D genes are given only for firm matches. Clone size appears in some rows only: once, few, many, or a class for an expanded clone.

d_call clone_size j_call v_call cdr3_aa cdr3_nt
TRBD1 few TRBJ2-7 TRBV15 CATSRAGTGILSSYEQYF TGTGCCACCAGCAGGGCCGGGACAGGCATCCTTAGCTCCTACGAGCAGTACTTC
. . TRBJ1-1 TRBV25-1 CASSALRGRTEAFF TGTGCCAGCAGTGCCCTTCGGGGAAGAACTGAAGCTTTCTTT
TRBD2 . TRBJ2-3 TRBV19 CASSILAGGVTDTQYF TGTGCCAGTAGTATCCTCGCGGGAGGGGTCACAGATACGCAGTATTTT
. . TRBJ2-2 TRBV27 CASSLFGTQNTGELFF TGTGCCAGCAGTTTATTCGGGACACAGAACACCGGGGAGCTGTTTTTT
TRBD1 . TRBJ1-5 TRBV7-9 CASSLAGQGAQPQHF TGTGCCAGCAGCTTAGCGGGACAGGGGGCTCAGCCCCAGCATTTT
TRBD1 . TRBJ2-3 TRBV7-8 CASSRQGDRTDTQYF TGTGCCAGCAGCCGACAGGGGGACCGCACAGATACGCAGTATTTT
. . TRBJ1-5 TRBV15 CATSSPTGQVNQPQHF TGTGCCACCAGCAGCCCCACCGGACAAGTGAATCAGCCCCAGCATTTT
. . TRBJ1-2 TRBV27 CASSPQGTYGYTF TGTGCCAGCAGTCCACAGGGTACCTATGGCTACACCTTC
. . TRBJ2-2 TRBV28 CASSFVPTGELFF TGTGCCAGCAGTTTCGTCCCCACCGGGGAGCTGTTTTTT
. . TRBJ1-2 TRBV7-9 CASSQAGPHYGYTF TGTGCCAGCAGCCAGGCGGGGCCCCACTATGGCTACACCTTC
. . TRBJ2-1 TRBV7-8 CASSLRPSLSYNEQFF TGTGCCAGCAGCTTACGGCCTAGCCTCTCCTACAATGAGCAGTTCTTC
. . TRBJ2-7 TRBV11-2 CASSLPGRVNEQYF TGTGCCAGCAGCTTACCGGGCAGGGTGAACGAGCAGTACTTC
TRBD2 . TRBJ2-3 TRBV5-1 CASSFLQGLAGGPDTQYF TGCGCCAGCAGCTTCCTCCAAGGACTAGCGGGGGGCCCAGATACGCAGTATTTT
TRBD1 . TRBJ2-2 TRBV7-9 CASSFGTGANTGELFF TGTGCCAGCAGCTTCGGGACAGGGGCGAACACCGGGGAGCTGTTTTTT
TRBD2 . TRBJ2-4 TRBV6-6 CASRAGGESGKNIQYF TGTGCCAGCCGGGCGGGAGGAGAGTCCGGCAAAAACATTCAGTACTTC
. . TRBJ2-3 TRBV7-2 CASSLEGGGSDTDTQYF TGTGCCAGCAGCTTAGAGGGAGGGGGGTCAGACACAGATACGCAGTATTTT
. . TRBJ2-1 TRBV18 CASSPQAGAINEQFF TGTGCCAGCTCACCACAGGCAGGGGCTATCAATGAGCAGTTCTTC
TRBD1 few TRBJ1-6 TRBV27 CASSFGQGKNSPLHF TGTGCCAGCAGTTTTGGACAGGGGAAAAATTCACCCCTCCACTTT
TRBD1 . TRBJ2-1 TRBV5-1 CASSLAGTENNEQFF TGCGCCAGCAGCTTGGCGGGGACAGAGAACAATGAGCAGTTCTTC
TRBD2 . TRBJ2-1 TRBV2 CASGPGLAAEEQFF TGTGCCAGCGGACCGGGACTAGCGGCGGAAGAGCAGTTCTTC
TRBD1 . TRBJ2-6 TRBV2 CASSENRGFSGANVLTF TGTGCCAGCAGTGAAAACAGGGGCTTCTCTGGGGCCAACGTCCTGACTTTC
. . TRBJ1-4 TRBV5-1 CASSFLGVHEKLFF TGCGCCAGCAGCTTTTTAGGGGTCCATGAAAAACTGTTTTTT
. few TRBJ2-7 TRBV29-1 CSVEERRGIAYEQYF TGCAGCGTTGAAGAACGAAGGGGAATAGCCTACGAGCAGTACTTC
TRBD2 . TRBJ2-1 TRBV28 CASRLAGIYNEQFF TGTGCCAGCAGATTAGCGGGAATCTACAATGAGCAGTTCTTC
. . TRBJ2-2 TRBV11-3 CASSRAGRTNTGELFF TGTGCCAGCAGCCGCGCGGGGAGGACCAACACCGGGGAGCTGTTTTTT
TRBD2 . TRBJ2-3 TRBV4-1 CASSPHLGASGGPDTQYF TGCGCCAGCAGCCCTCACTTGGGAGCTAGCGGGGGTCCGGATACGCAGTATTTT
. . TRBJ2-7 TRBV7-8 CASSLGGSASYEQYF TGTGCCAGCAGCTTAGGGGGTAGCGCCTCCTACGAGCAGTACTTC
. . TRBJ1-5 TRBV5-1 CASMLVGRSLGNQPQHF TGCGCCAGCATGCTCGTCGGGAGGAGTTTGGGCAATCAGCCCCAGCATTTT
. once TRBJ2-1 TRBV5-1 CASSPGVDEQFF TGCGCCAGCAGCCCCGGAGTGGATGAGCAGTTCTTC
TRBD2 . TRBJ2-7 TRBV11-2 CASSLLTSGPLSYEQYF TGTGCCAGCAGCTTACTGACTAGCGGGCCCCTCTCCTACGAGCAGTACTTC
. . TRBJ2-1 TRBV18 CASSRSLSSYNEQFF TGTGCCAGCTCACGGTCGCTGAGCTCCTACAATGAGCAGTTCTTC
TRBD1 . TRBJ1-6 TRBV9 CASSTSTGVRDSPLHF TGTGCCAGCAGCACCTCGACAGGGGTGAGGGATTCACCCCTCCACTTT
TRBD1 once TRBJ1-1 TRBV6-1 CASRSQGASEAFF TGTGCCAGCAGATCACAGGGGGCTTCTGAAGCTTTCTTT
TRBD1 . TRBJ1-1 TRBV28 CASSSDRGRNTEAFF TGTGCCAGCAGTTCCGACAGGGGGAGGAACACTGAAGCTTTCTTT
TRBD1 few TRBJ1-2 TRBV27 CASSFNRGRNGYTF TGTGCCAGCAGTTTCAACAGGGGGCGGAATGGCTACACCTTC
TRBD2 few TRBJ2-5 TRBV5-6 CASSLGGTSGRAETQYF TGTGCCAGCAGCTTGGGGGGGACTAGCGGGAGGGCCGAGACCCAGTACTTC
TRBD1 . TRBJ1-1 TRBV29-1 CSALDRGTEAFF TGCAGCGCCCTGGACAGGGGCACTGAAGCTTTCTTT
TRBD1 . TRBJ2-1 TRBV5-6 CASRPPGQGTNEQFF TGTGCCAGCAGACCTCCGGGACAGGGTACGAATGAGCAGTTCTTC
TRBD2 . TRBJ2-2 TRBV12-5 CASTGGPNTGELFF TGTGCTAGTACGGGGGGACCTAACACCGGGGAGCTGTTTTTT
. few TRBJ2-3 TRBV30 CAWEVGATTDTQYF TGTGCCTGGGAGGTAGGAGCGACCACAGATACGCAGTATTTT
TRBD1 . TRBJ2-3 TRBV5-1 CASSLGTGGYVDTQYF TGCGCCAGCAGCTTGGGGACAGGGGGGTATGTGGATACGCAGTATTTT
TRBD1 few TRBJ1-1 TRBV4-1 CASSRYGQGNTEAFF TGCGCCAGCAGCCGGTACGGACAGGGGAACACTGAAGCTTTCTTT
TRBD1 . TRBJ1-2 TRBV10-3 CATDRAGNYGYTF TGTGCCACCGACAGGGCGGGCAACTATGGCTACACCTTC
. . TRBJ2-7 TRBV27 CASSPRGLPSYEQYF TGTGCCAGCAGTCCCCGGGGACTTCCCTCCTACGAGCAGTACTTC
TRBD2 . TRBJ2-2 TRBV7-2 CASSFSGTSGIGNPGELFF TGTGCCAGCAGCTTCTCCGGGACTAGCGGGATCGGGAACCCCGGGGAGCTGTTTTTT
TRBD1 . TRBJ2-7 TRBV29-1 CSVLQGANYEQYF TGCAGCGTTTTACAGGGGGCGAATTACGAGCAGTACTTC
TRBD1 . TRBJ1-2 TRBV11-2 CASGLGTGNLYGYTF TGTGCCAGCGGCTTAGGGACAGGGAACTTGTATGGCTACACCTTC
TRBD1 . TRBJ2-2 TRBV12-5 CASLGQGSGELFF TGTGCTAGCCTGGGACAGGGCAGCGGGGAGCTGTTTTTT
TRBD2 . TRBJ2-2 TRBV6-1 CASSQTSGGHRELFF TGTGCCAGCAGTCAGACTAGCGGGGGGCACCGGGAGCTGTTTTTT